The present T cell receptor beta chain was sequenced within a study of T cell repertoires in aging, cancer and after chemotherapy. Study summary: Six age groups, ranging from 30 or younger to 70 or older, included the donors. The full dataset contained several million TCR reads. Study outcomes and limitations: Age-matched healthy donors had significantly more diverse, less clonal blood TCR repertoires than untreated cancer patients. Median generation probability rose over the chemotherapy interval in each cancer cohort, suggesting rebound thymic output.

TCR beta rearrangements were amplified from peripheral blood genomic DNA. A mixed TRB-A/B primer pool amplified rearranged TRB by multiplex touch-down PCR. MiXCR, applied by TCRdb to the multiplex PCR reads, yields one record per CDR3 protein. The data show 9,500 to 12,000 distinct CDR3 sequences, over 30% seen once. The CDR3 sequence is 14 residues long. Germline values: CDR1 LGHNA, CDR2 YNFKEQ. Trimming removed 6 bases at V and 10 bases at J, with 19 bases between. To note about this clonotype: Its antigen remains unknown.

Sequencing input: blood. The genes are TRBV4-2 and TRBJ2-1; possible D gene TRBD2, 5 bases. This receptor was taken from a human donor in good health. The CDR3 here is CASSRTGVEEEQFF. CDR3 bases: TGTGCCAGCAGTCGGACCGGGGTGGAGGAGGAGCAGTTCTTC.